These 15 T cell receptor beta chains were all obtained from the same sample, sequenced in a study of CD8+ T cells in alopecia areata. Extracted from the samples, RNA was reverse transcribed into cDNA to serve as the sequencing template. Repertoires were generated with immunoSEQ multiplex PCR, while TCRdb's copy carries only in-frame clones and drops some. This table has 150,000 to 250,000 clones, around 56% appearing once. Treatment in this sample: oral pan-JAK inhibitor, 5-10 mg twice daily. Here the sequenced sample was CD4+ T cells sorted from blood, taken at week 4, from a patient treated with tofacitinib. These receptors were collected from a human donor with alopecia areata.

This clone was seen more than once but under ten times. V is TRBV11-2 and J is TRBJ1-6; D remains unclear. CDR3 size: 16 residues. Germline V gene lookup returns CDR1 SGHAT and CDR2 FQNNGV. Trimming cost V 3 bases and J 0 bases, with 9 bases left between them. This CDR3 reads CASSFIQSSYNSPLHF. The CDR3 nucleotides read TGTGCCAGCAGCTTCATTCAGAGCTCCTATAATTCACCCCTCCACTTT.

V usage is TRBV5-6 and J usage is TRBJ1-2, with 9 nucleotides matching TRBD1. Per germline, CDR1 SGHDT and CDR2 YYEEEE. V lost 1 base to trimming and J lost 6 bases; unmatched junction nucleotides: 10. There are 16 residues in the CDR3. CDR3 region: CASSLFPGQGFHGYTF. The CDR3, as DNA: TGTGCCAGCAGCTTGTTCCCGGGACAGGGTTTCCATGGCTACACCTTC.

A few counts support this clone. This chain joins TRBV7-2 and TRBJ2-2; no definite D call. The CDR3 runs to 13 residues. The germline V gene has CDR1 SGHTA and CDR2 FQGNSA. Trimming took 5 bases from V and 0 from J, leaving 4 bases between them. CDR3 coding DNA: TGTGCCAGCAGCCCCACGAACACCGGGGAGCTGTTTTTT. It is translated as CASSPTNTGELFF.

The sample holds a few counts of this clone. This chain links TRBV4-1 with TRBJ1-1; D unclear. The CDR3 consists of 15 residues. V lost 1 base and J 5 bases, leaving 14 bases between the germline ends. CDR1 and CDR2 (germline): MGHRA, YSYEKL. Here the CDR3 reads CASSQVAGGSTEAFF. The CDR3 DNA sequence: TGCGCCAGCAGCCAAGTAGCGGGAGGAAGTACTGAAGCTTTCTTT.

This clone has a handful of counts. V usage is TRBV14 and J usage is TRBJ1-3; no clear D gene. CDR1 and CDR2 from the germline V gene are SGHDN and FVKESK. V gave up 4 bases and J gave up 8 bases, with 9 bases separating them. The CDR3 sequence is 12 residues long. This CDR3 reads CASSPLGDTIYF. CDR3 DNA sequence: TGTGCCAGCAGCCCACTGGGTGACACCATATATTTT.

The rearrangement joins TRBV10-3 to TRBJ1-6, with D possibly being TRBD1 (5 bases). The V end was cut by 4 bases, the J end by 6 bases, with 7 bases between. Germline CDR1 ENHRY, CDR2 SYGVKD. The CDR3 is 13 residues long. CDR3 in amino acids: CAISGTLNSPLHF. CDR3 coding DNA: TGTGCCATCAGTGGGACACTTAATTCACCCCTCCACTTT.

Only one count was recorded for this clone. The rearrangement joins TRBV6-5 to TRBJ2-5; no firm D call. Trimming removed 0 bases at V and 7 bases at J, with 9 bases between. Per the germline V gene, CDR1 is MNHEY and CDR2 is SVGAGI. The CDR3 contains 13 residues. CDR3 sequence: CASSYSKSGTQYF. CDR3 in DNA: TGTGCCAGCAGTTACTCGAAATCGGGGACCCAGTACTTC.

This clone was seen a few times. CDR3 nucleotide sequence: TGCGCCAGCAGCCAAGGTGTAGGGCATGAGACCCAGTACTTC. Translating gives CASSQGVGHETQYF. V and J are TRBV4-1 and TRBJ2-5; unclear D gene. Trimming stripped 1 base from V and 5 bases from J, with 11 bases between. CDR1 and CDR2 (germline): MGHRA, YSYEKL. The CDR3 covers 14 residues.

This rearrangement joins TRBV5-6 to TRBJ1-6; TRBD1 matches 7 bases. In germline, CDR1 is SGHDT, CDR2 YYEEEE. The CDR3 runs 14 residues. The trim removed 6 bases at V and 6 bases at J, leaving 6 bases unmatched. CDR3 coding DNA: TGTGCCAGCACCCCGGACAGGTCTAATTCACCCCTCCACTTT. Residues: CASTPDRSNSPLHF.

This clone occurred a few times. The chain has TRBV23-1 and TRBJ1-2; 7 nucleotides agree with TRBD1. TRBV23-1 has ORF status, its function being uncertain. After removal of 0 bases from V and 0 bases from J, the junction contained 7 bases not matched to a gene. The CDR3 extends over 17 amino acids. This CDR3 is CASSQSAGGTANYGYTF. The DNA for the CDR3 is TGCGCCAGCAGTCAATCTGCAGGGGGGACCGCTAACTATGGCTACACCTTC.

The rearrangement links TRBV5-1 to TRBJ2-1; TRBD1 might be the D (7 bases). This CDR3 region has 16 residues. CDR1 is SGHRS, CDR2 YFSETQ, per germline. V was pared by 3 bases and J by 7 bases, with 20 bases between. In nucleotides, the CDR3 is TGCGCCAGCAGCTCGCCCCGGGGGAGACAGGGAAATGAGCAGTTCTTC. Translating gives CASSSPRGRQGNEQFF.

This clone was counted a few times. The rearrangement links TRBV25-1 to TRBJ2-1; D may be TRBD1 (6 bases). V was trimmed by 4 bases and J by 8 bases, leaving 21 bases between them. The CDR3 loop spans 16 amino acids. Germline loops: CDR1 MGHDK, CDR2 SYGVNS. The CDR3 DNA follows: TGTGCCAGCAGTGGAACAGGGCGCTCCAGAGACCATGAGCAGTTCTTC. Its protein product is CASSGTGRSRDHEQFF.

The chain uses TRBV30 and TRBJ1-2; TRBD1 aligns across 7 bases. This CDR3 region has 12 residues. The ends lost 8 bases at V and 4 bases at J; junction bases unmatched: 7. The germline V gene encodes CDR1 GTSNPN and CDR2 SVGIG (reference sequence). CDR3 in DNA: TGTGCCCGACAGGGTACGGGCTATGGCTACACCTTC. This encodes CARQGTGYGYTF.

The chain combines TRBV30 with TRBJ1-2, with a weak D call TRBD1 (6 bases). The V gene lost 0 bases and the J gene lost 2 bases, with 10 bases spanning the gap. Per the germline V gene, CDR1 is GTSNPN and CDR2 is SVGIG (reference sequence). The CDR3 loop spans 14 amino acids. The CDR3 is CAWSVGGANYGYTF. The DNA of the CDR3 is TGTGCCTGGAGTGTGGGGGGCGCGAACTATGGCTACACCTTC.

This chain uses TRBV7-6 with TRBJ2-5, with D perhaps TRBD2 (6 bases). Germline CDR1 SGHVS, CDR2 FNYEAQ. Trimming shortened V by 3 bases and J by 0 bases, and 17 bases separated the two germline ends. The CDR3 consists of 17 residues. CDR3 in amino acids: CASSFQWRGVNQETQYF. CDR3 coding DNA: TGTGCCAGCAGCTTCCAATGGAGGGGCGTTAACCAAGAGACCCAGTACTTC.